This TCR beta chain was sequenced for a study of T-cell reconstitution after alpha-beta-depleted transplantation in children. Unique molecular identifiers were incorporated into the prepared TCRbeta library. From the PCR reads, TCRdb called clonotypes with MiXCR, one entry per CDR3 protein. This table holds roughly 180,000 distinct CDR3 sequences, roughly 14% found once. There are 11 residues in the CDR3. Trimming took 5 bases from V and 13 from J, leaving 11 bases between them. Germline CDR1 and CDR2: LNHDA and SQIVND (reference sequence). The sample was PBMCs from the stem cell graft donor, taken from the stem cell graft. The chain employs TRBV19 and TRBJ1-4; D gene uncertain. The receptor was isolated from a human donor who donated a stem cell graft to a child with acute lymphoblastic leukemia. The CDR3 nucleotides are TGTGCCAGTAGTCAAAGCGGGCGACTGTTTTTT. This sequence encodes CASSQSGRLFF.